This T cell receptor (beta chain) was captured in a study of Graves' ophthalmopathy and Graves' hyperthyroidism. Study results and caveats: Blood also contained most of the expanded thyroid clonotypes above 0.001 frequency. The model forecast ophthalmopathy progression, reaching roughly 71% sensitivity and around 72% specificity.

Note on this clonotype: The antigen remains unidentified.

Trimming took off 11 bases at V and 9 bases at J, with 18 bases between the two ends. The germline V gene encodes CDR1 SNHLY and CDR2 FYNNEI. CDR3 length equals 12 residues. RNA transcripts provided the template for amplifying TCR beta CDR3 regions. HTBI primers served in a first-round RT-PCR, which a second-round multiplex PCR followed. TCRdb independently ran MiXCR on the multiplex PCR reads; one entry per CDR3 protein. The repertoire has 580,000 or so distinct CDR3 sequences, just under 40% of them found once; the top ten carry about 4.6%. Ages of hyperthyroidism patients ran from 18 to 65, and their diagnoses were new, under 2 months' duration. Clinical symptoms, serum thyroxine, TRAb, thyroid ultrasound and orbital computed tomography formed the basis of diagnosis.

The TCR sequence derives from an adult man with Graves' hyperthyroidism. This chain connects TRBV2 to TRBJ2-3, with D unclear. Sequencing was performed on peripheral blood or thyroid tissue (not recorded which). CDR3 sequence (DNA): TGTGCCGCACAGAGAGACCTCCTAACGCAGTATTTT. Amino acid sequence: CAAQRDLLTQYF.